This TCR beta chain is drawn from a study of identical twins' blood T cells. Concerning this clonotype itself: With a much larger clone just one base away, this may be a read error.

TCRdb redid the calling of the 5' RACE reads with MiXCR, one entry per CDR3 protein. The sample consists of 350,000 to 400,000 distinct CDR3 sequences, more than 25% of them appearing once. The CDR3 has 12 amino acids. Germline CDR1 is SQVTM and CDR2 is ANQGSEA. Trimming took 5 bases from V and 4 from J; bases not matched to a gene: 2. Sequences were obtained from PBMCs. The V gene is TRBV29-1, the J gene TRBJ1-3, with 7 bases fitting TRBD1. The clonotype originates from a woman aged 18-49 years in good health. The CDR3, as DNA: TGCAGCGTTACGACAGGGGGAAACACCATATATTTT. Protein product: CSVTTGGNTIYF.